The entry that follows covers one T cell receptor beta chain sequence. The target antigen is unknown. The data stem from a study of shared clonotypes between healthy human individuals. Study results and limitations: It was expected that sequencing depth would affect clonotype sharing among donors.

Free of recent acute infections or vaccinations, the donors were healthy HIV-negative adults. Trimming took 7 bases from V and 3 from J; bases not matched to a gene: 5. The CDR3 is 13 amino acids. Germline values: CDR1 SGHAT, CDR2 FQNNGV. Assay: immunoSEQ multiplex PCR; the TCRdb copy retains only in-frame clones and omits some. This sample carries millions of clones, around 90% of them seen once, and the ten largest clones take under 0.15%. The chain recombines TRBV11-2 with TRBJ2-5, with 7 bases aligning to TRBD1. This sequence originates from a man between 18 and 35 years old in good health. Material: naive CD4+ T cells sorted from blood. Documented subset: CD45RA+ positively selected. The CDR3, as DNA: TGTGCCAGCAATGAAGGGACAGAAGAGACCCAGTACTTC. As protein: CASNEGTEETQYF.